The present T cell receptor (beta chain) was sequenced within a study of blood T cell repertoires in COVID-19 (dated by TCRdb to about 2020). About the full investigation: Samples from collaborators originated in the United States, Italy and Spain and spanned both the acute and convalescent phases of COVID-19. The prospective study material was composed of cDNA or gDNA derived from T cells, B-cell-depleted T cells, or PBMCs. The dataset comprised deeply sampled blood TCRbeta repertoires from subjects exposed to, actively infected with, or recovered from COVID-19. The repertoires were made available in a free public database intended to serve as a resource for research on the immune response to SARS-CoV-2. Samples were obtained from the ongoing ImmuneRACE study (first 160 participants) and from 1,000 to 1,500 subjects provided by 6 global collaborators. The sample metadata nearly always contained a de-identified subject ID, COVID-19 status, age in years and sex. Where available, HLA class I and class II types were obtained from metadata supplied by the sample provider rather than from assay-based typing. On the study overall, not on this receptor specifically: Clinical and demographic metadata were provided uncurated, with the amount varying by source and participant.

The CDR3 runs 19 amino acids, cysteine and phenylalanine included. Of all the DNA, just the CDR3 is kept, 57 bases in frame from base 1. The germline V gene (reference sequence) yields SGHKS for CDR1 and YYEKEE for CDR2. Here V drops 0 bases and J drops 2 bases, and the junction holds 16 bases not matched to any gene. Participants in the prospective study were aged roughly 18 to 89 years, lived in 24 United States geographic areas, and enrolled through a virtual design. In the prospective study, participants were assigned to cohorts based on the clinical history participants reported in a screening survey and a study questionnaire. For ImmuneRACE Cohort 3, a participant was defined as recovered based on two consecutive negative NP/OP PCR tests, clearance by a healthcare professional, or resolution of symptoms. In the prospective study, whole blood, serum and a nasopharyngeal or oropharyngeal swab were collected from each participant by mobile phlebotomists. Over a roughly two-month period, participants in the prospective study had the option of providing additional blood draws and questionnaires. Before DNA extraction, blood samples from the prospective study were shipped at room temperature or frozen.

TCRbeta CDR3 regions were amplified from genomic DNA using the immunoSEQ Assay, a bias-controlled multiplex PCR. Turning to the authors' computational methods: The number of nucleated cells in each sample was estimated by amplification of reference gene primers within the assay. To quantify the absolute abundance of each unique TCRbeta CDR3 rearrangement, sequence reads were collapsed and filtered. For each sample, productive Simpson clonality was calculated by taking the square root of Simpson's diversity index across productive rearrangements. Imported from immuneACCESS, the table was reduced by TCRdb to in-frame sequences with V and J called. These copies leave out some clones; in studies compared against another copy, an unresolved V gene accounts for under half, and the cause of the remainder is not known. Clonal size and the V and J genes are those of that table, whereas D and trimming came from the DNA. The sample profile shows 200,000 to 250,000 clones; 85% of them were found once. The ten biggest clones cover 15% to 20% of the sample.

To note about this clone: It lacks a known antigen. Base qualities are not at hand, and no much larger clone is one base apart.

The rearrangement combines TRBV5-5 with TRBJ2-5, and 7 junctional nucleotides match TRBD2. This TCR was recovered from a middle-aged man who had recovered from COVID-19. The source material was PBMCs or T cells enriched from blood (not recorded which). The DNA sequence is TGTGCCAGCAGCTTGGTGGGGAGGGGAGGTCGACCTGCTCAAGAGACCCAGTACTTC. Its protein product is CASSLVGRGGRPAQETQYF.